This T cell receptor (beta chain) was captured in a study of OX40 agonist ivuxolimab in advanced cancers. This table comes from immunoSEQ multiplex PCR, and its TCRdb copy is limited to in-frame clones, with some not included. The sample has about 51,000 clones; 60% to 80% are singletons. The germline V gene encodes CDR1 SEHNR and CDR2 FQNEAQ (reference sequence). With 4 bases removed from V and 6 bases from J, the gap between germline ends came to 8 bases. The CDR3 loop spans 12 amino acids. Note on this clone: This CDR3 is also generated by other DNA sequences in the sample.

The TCR was taken from an adult with an advanced solid tumor such as melanoma, head and neck, liver or kidney cancer. The sequenced sample was CD4+ or CD8+ T cells sorted from blood, obtained in a trial of the OX40 agonist ivuxolimab. The V gene is TRBV7-9, the J gene TRBJ2-3; the D gene is possibly TRBD2 (6 bases). CDR3 region: CASSSEGDTQYF. CDR3 DNA sequence: TGTGCCAGCAGCTCGGAGGGGGATACGCAGTATTTT.